Below are 31 T cell receptor beta chains sequenced from a single sample in a study of blood T cells in healthy people across ages. Sample-barcoded 5' priming and a J-beta primer mix drove a second PCR of roughly 6 to 12 cycles. One entry per CDR3 protein, called by TCRdb with MiXCR from the 5' RACE reads. The sample holds more than 600,000 distinct CDR3 sequences, approximately 25% seen once. This sample was shared with a second study, whose subject was T cells of mothers and their children.

Sequences were obtained from blood. These receptors all come from a boy between 10 and 17 years old in good health.

The rearrangement links TRBV4-1 to TRBJ2-5; D may match TRBD1 or TRBD2 (5 bases each). The germline V gene has CDR1 MGHRA and CDR2 YSYEKL. The CDR3 covers 15 residues. V was trimmed by 0 bases and J by 2 bases, leaving 10 bases between them. Here the CDR3 reads CASSQEQRGQETQYF. CDR3 DNA sequence: TGCGCCAGCAGCCAAGAGCAGAGGGGACAAGAGACCCAGTACTTC.

The sample holds a few counts of this clonotype. This chain links TRBV20-1 with TRBJ2-6; D remains unclear. CDR1 and CDR2 from the germline V gene are DFQATT and SNEGSKA (reference sequence). Deletions cut 4 bases from V and 2 bases from J, with 9 bases between. The CDR3 sequence is 14 residues long. The CDR3 region is CSAMTVTGANVLTF. CDR3 DNA: TGCAGTGCTATGACCGTCACTGGGGCCAACGTCCTGACTTTC.

This chain joins TRBV5-1 and TRBJ1-4; TRBD1 is a possible D gene (6 bases). The V end lost 3 bases, the J end lost 11 bases, and 17 bases lay between the germline ends. Germline V gene data show CDR1 as SGHRS and CDR2 as YFSETQ. The CDR3 covers 14 residues. CDR3 nucleotides: TGCGCCAGCAGCTCCCAGGGGACTTTAGAGAAACTGTTTTTT. Translated: CASSSQGTLEKLFF. Complete variable domain (other parts from reference TRBV5-1 and TRBJ1-4): KAGVTQTPRYLIKTRGQQVTLSCSPISGHRSVSWYQQTPGQGLQFLFEYFSETQRNKGNFPGRFSGRQFSNSRSEMNVSTLELGDSALYLCASSSQGTLEKLFFGSGTQLSVL.

This clonotype was observed a handful of times. The rearrangement joins TRBV6-1 to TRBJ2-5; no clear D gene. TRBJ2-1 explains the end of the DNA better; the J call may be wrong. From germline, CDR1 is MNHNS and CDR2 SASEGT. The CDR3 length is 12 residues. CDR3 sequence reads: CASSGSHNEQFF. The CDR3 DNA follows: TGTGCCAGCAGTGGCAGTCACAATGAGCAGTTCTTC.

The chain has TRBV5-1 and TRBJ2-1; no clear D. This CDR3 has 14 amino acids. The ends were cut back, 1 base at V and 4 bases at J, with 9 bases in the middle. Germline V gene lookup returns CDR1 SGHRS and CDR2 YFSETQ. CDR3 sequence (DNA): TGCGCCAGCAGCTTGTCTACCGCGTACAATGAGCAGTTCTTC. Its translation: CASSLSTAYNEQFF.

The rearrangement joins TRBV5-1 to TRBJ2-3, with D tentatively TRBD2 (6 bases). This CDR3 region has 14 residues. V was shortened by 3 bases and J by 5 bases, with 13 bases between the two germline ends. Germline V gene lookup returns CDR1 SGHRS and CDR2 YFSETQ. CDR3 nucleotides: TGCGCCAGCAGCTCAGGACTATCCATAGATACGCAGTATTTT. Protein product: CASSSGLSIDTQYF.

The chain links TRBV20-1 to TRBJ2-5; 8 bases fit TRBD2. The J call may be incorrect, as the DNA end agrees better with TRBJ2-7. In germline, CDR1 is DFQATT, CDR2 SNEGSKA (reference sequence). The CDR3 length is 14 residues. CDR3 coding DNA: TGCAGTGCTAACGGCCTAGCGGGCTCCTACGAGCAGTACTTC. Amino acid sequence: CSANGLAGSYEQYF.

The rearrangement links TRBV29-1 to TRBJ1-4; D not certain. The ends were cut back, 6 bases at V and 6 bases at J, with 20 bases in the middle. Germline V gene lookup returns CDR1 SQVTM and CDR2 ANQGSEA. The CDR3 has 15 amino acids. CDR3 in amino acids: CSVPETGSLDEKLFF. CDR3 sequence (DNA): TGCAGCGTGCCCGAAACGGGGAGTTTGGATGAAAAACTGTTTTTT.

This rearrangement joins TRBV4-1 to TRBJ2-3, with 11 bases fitting TRBD1. Germline loops: CDR1 MGHRA, CDR2 YSYEKL. The CDR3 totals 16 residues. V lost 2 bases and J lost 4; bases outside the gene matches: 5. The DNA for the CDR3 is TGCGCCAGCAGCCAACCTGGGGGACAGGGGGCAGATACGCAGTATTTT. It translates to CASSQPGGQGADTQYF.

This clonotype has only a few counts. The J gene is TRBJ2-3, the V gene TRBV6-5, with TRBD2 matching 13 bases. The CDR3 contains 14 residues. The germline V gene has CDR1 MNHEY and CDR2 SVGAGI. V was clipped by 5 bases and J by 6 bases; unmatched bases: 2. CDR3 sequence: CASSRLAGGDTQYF. For the CDR3, the DNA is TGTGCCAGCAGTCGACTAGCGGGGGGCGATACGCAGTATTTT.

A few counts support this clonotype. The CDR3 nucleotides read TGTGCCATCAGTACGAGGACTGACACCGGGGAGCTGTTTTTT. It translates to CAISTRTDTGELFF. The chain links TRBV10-3 to TRBJ2-2; a possible D gene is TRBD2 (5 bases). Trimming shortened V by 5 bases and J by 3 bases, and 10 bases separated the two germline ends. CDR3 size: 14 residues. Germline assignment: CDR1 ENHRY and CDR2 SYGVKD.

The J gene is TRBJ2-7, the V gene TRBV19; 7 nucleotides match TRBD2. V dropped 4 bases and J dropped 5; count of bases not matched to a gene: 2. Germline assignment: CDR1 LNHDA and CDR2 SQIVND (reference sequence). The CDR3 runs 12 residues. The CDR3 DNA reads TGTGCCAGTAGTAGTACTAGCGACGAGCAGTACTTC. This translates into CASSSTSDEQYF. The whole variable domain, remainder taken from reference TRBV19 and TRBJ2-7, is DGGITQSPKYLFRKEGQNVTLSCEQNLNHDAMYWYRQDPGQGLRLIYYSQIVNDFQKGDIAEGYSVSREKKESFPLTVTSAQKNPTAFYLCASSSTSDEQYFGPGTRLTVT.

The chain combines TRBV10-3 with TRBJ2-2, with D possibly being TRBD1 or TRBD2 (5 bases each). The ends were cut back, 11 bases at V and 1 base at J, with 14 bases in the middle. Germline V gene data show CDR1 as ENHRY and CDR2 as SYGVKD. CDR3 size: 14 residues. CDR3 protein: CAGGPQWNTGELFF. The DNA of the CDR3 is TGTGCCGGGGGACCACAGTGGAACACCGGGGAGCTGTTTTTT.

CDR3 sequence reads: CASGGQQIKQYF. CDR3 bases: TGCGCCAGCGGGGGCCAACAGATCAAGCAGTACTTC. The chain recombines TRBV10-2 with TRBJ2-7, with D possibly matching TRBD1 (6 bases). Germline CDR1 reads WSHSY; CDR2 reads SAAADI. V was pared by 8 bases and J by 8 bases, with 16 bases between. The CDR3 contains 12 residues.

The chain combines TRBV5-1 with TRBJ2-1; D unresolved. Germline CDR1 is SGHRS and CDR2 is YFSETQ. This CDR3 is built from 16 residues. The germline V and J ends were trimmed by 2 bases and 0 bases, with 12 bases remaining between them. DNA of the CDR3: TGCGCCAGCAGCTTCCGGGTGCTAAGCTCCTACAATGAGCAGTTCTTC. Amino acids: CASSFRVLSSYNEQFF. The variable domain in full, with the rest retrieved from reference TRBV5-1 and TRBJ2-1, is KAGVTQTPRYLIKTRGQQVTLSCSPISGHRSVSWYQQTPGQGLQFLFEYFSETQRNKGNFPGRFSGRQFSNSRSEMNVSTLELGDSALYLCASSFRVLSSYNEQFFGPGTRLTVL.

The CDR3 is CASSKDDRDSFSGANVLTF. The CDR3 region has the DNA TGTGCCAGCAGCAAAGATGATAGGGACTCCTTCTCTGGGGCCAACGTCTTGACTTTC. V is TRBV21-1 and J is TRBJ2-6; the table's D call, TRBD2, has no DNA check behind it. TRBV21-1 is flagged as a pseudogene. This CDR3 spans 19 amino acids.

The chain's CDR3 is CASSFNQGMGNQPQHF. In nucleotides, the CDR3 is TGTGCCAGCAGCTTCAATCAGGGAATGGGCAATCAGCCCCAGCATTTT. The chain carries TRBV7-9 and TRBJ1-5; D is possibly TRBD1 (5 bases). The germline CDR1 and CDR2 sequences are SEHNR and FQNEAQ (reference sequence). Trimming pared 3 bases from V and 2 bases from J, leaving 14 bases between. This CDR3 region has 16 residues.

This clonotype was seen ten or more times. The CDR3 coding sequence is TGCGCCAGCAGCCTTACAGGGATCACTGAAGCTTTCTTT. As protein: CASSLTGITEAFF. The chain carries TRBV4-1 and TRBJ1-1, with a possible D match to TRBD1 (6 bases). CDR1 is MGHRA, CDR2 YSYEKL, per germline. Trimming took 4 bases from V and 4 from J, leaving 10 bases between them. The length of the CDR3 is 13 residues.

In this sample, this clonotype turned up a few times. CDR3 nucleotide sequence: TGTGCCAGTAGTATTGGCAGCACGAGCTCCTACGAGCAGTACTTC. Residues: CASSIGSTSSYEQYF. The chain combines TRBV19 with TRBJ2-7; D is undetermined. V lost 3 bases to trimming and J lost 0 bases, with 12 bases between them. Germline values: CDR1 LNHDA, CDR2 SQIVND (reference sequence). The CDR3 consists of 15 residues.

This chain uses TRBV20-1 with TRBJ2-7, with TRBD1 matching 9 bases. Germline CDR1 reads DFQATT; CDR2 reads SNEGSKA (reference sequence). The junction had 7 bases not matched to a gene; V was cut back by 8 bases and J by 5 bases. CDR3 length: 12 amino acids. CDR3: CSTGTGIHEQYF. As DNA, the CDR3 is TGCAGTACCGGGACAGGGATACACGAGCAGTACTTC.

Notes on this clonotype: Germline and junction disagree at one end, which may indicate a read error. The rearrangement uses TRBV7-9 and TRBJ2-4, with D uncertain. This CDR3 has 13 amino acids. Germline CDR1 reads SEHNR; CDR2 reads FQNEAQ (reference sequence). For the CDR3, the DNA is TGTGCCAGCCAGCCGGTCCTTAAAAACATTCAGCACTTC. As protein: CASQPVLKNIQHF.

In its sample, this clonotype was seen a few times. This chain connects TRBV29-1 to TRBJ1-2; D unresolved. Trimming left V 5 bases short and J 7 bases short, with 14 bases between. The CDR3 sequence is 12 residues long. CDR1 SQVTM and CDR2 ANQGSEA come from the germline V gene. The CDR3, as DNA: TGCAGCGTTCCGGGGTATCGAGGTGGCTACACCTTC. Translating gives CSVPGYRGGYTF. The full variable domain, with the rest looked up from reference TRBV29-1 and TRBJ1-2, is SAVISQKPSRDICQRGTSLTIQCQVDSQVTMMFWYRQQPGQSLTLIATANQGSEATYESGFVIDKFPISRPNLTFSTLTVSNMSPEDSSIYLCSVPGYRGGYTFGSGTRLTVV.

The V and J genes are TRBV5-1 and TRBJ2-3; 9 bases are a match to TRBD1. V shed 4 bases and J 0 bases; nucleotides not matched to a gene: 6. The CDR3 consists of 16 residues. CDR1 and CDR2 from the germline V gene are SGHRS and YFSETQ. Written as DNA, the CDR3 is TGCGCCAGCAGCCTCCGAGGGACAGGGAGCACAGATACGCAGTATTTT. This codes for CASSLRGTGSTDTQYF.

The chain is built from TRBV9 and TRBJ1-2; D is undetermined. This CDR3 spans 15 amino acids. Per the germline V gene, CDR1 is SGDLS and CDR2 is YYNGEE. V was pared by 7 bases and J by 7 bases, with 23 bases between. CDR3 DNA: TGTGCCAGCTCGAGTTCTTCGTTGGGGTGGGGTGGCTACACCTTC. Its translation: CASSSSSLGWGGYTF.

J is TRBJ1-4 and V is TRBV18; 7 bases align to TRBD1. The germline gives CDR1 KGHSH, CDR2 LQKENI. V was pared by 3 bases and J by 3 bases, with 7 bases of the junction left unmatched. CDR3 size: 16 residues. The DNA for the CDR3 is TGTGCCAGCTCACCGCGAACAGGGGAAGCTAATGAAAAACTGTTTTTT. Residues: CASSPRTGEANEKLFF. The full variable domain, rest sourced from reference TRBV18 and TRBJ1-4, is NAGVMQNPRHLVRRRGQEARLRCSPMKGHSHVYWYRQLPEEGLKFMVYLQKENIIDESGMPKERFSAEFPKEGPSILRIQQVVRGDSAAYFCASSPRTGEANEKLFFGSGTQLSVL.

The chain carries TRBV20-1 and TRBJ2-1; no reliable D call. V was shortened by 7 bases and J by 0 bases, with 13 bases between the two germline ends. The CDR3 spans 14 residues. Germline loops: CDR1 DFQATT, CDR2 SNEGSKA (reference sequence). The CDR3 reads CSVASVDSYNEQFF. CDR3 nucleotides: TGCAGTGTCGCGAGTGTTGACTCCTACAATGAGCAGTTCTTC.

This clonotype was found a few times. A junction boundary mismatches the germline segment, possibly from a read error. This chain uses TRBV5-1 with TRBJ2-1; the D is unclear. The end of the DNA fits TRBJ2-7 better, so the J call may be wrong. Germline CDR1 reads SGHRS; CDR2 reads YFSETQ. The length of the CDR3 is 11 residues. The CDR3 bases are TGCGCCAGCAGCTCCGGGTACGCGCAGTACTTC. Encoded protein: CASSSGYAQYF.

The table lists this clonotype with a few counts. The CDR3 DNA follows: TGTGCCAGCAGCTTAGGGCTAGCGGGGGATGACGAGCAGTACTTC. Translating gives CASSLGLAGDDEQYF. This chain joins TRBV7-9 and TRBJ2-7, with 10 positions matching TRBD2. The V gene end was trimmed by 1 base and the J gene end by 5 bases; junction bases not matched to a gene: 5. The CDR3 is made up of 15 amino acids. The germline CDR1 and CDR2 sequences are SEHNR and FQNEAQ (reference sequence).

This clonotype was picked up many times. V usage is TRBV18 and J usage is TRBJ2-5; TRBD2 might be the D (6 bases). Germline V gene sequence: CDR1 KGHSH, CDR2 LQKENI. V dropped 4 bases and J dropped 5 bases, with 11 bases sitting between them. The CDR3 loop spans 13 amino acids. The CDR3 loop is CASSLELAETQYF. The CDR3 nucleotides read TGTGCCAGCTCACTTGAGCTAGCGGAGACCCAGTACTTC.

This clonotype showed up just a few times. The chain recombines TRBV7-2 with TRBJ2-5, with 14 bases that match TRBD2. The CDR3 spans 16 residues. Trimming took 0 bases from V and 6 from J; bases not matched to a gene: 3. Germline loops: CDR1 SGHTA, CDR2 FQGNSA. The CDR3, as DNA: TGTGCCAGCAGCTTAGCCGGGACTAGCGGGAGTAAGACCCAGTACTTC. Protein product: CASSLAGTSGSKTQYF.

The chain has TRBV6-5 and TRBJ2-7, with D unresolved. Germline lookup yields CDR1 MNHEY and CDR2 SVGAGI. The CDR3 runs 15 residues. The V gene lost 0 bases and the J gene lost 2 bases, with 11 bases spanning the gap. CDR3 coding DNA: TGTGCCAGCAGTTACTCGGGGTCCCGGCCCTACGAGCAGTACTTC. Its translation: CASSYSGSRPYEQYF.